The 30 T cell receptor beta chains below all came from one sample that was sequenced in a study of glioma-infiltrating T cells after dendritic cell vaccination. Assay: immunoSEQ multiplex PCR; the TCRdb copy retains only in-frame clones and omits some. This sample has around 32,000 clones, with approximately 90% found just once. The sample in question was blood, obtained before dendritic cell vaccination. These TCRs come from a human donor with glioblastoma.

This CDR3 reads CASNRQGLNTEAFF. CDR3 bases: TGTGCCAGCAACCGACAGGGACTGAACACTGAAGCTTTCTTT. The chain combines TRBV5-4 with TRBJ1-1; the match to TRBD1 covers 7 bases. The CDR3 consists of 14 residues. The germline V gene has CDR1 SGHNT and CDR2 YYREEE (reference sequence). With V trimmed by 6 bases and J by 0 bases, 5 bases remained unmatched.

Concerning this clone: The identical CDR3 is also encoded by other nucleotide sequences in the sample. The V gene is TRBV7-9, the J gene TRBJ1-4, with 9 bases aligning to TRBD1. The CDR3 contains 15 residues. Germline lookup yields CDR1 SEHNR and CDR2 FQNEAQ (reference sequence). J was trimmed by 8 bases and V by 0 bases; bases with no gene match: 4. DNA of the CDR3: TGTGCCAGCAGCTTAGCGGGACAGGGTGAAGAAAAACTGTTTTTT. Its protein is CASSLAGQGEEKLFF.

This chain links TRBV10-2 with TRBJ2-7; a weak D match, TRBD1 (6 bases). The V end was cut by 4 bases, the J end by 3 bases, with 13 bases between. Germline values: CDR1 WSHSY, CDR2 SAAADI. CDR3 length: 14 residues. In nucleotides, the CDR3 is TGCGCCAGCAGTGGCTCAGACAGGTACTACGAGCAGTACTTC. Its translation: CASSGSDRYYEQYF.

DNA of the CDR3: TGTGCCACCTCGGGAGTAGCGGGGGATTCAGAGACCCAGTACTTC. Amino acid sequence: CATSGVAGDSETQYF. This chain uses TRBV19 with TRBJ2-5; 9 bases are a match to TRBD2. J was trimmed by 4 bases and V by 10 bases; bases with no gene match: 13. The CDR3 runs to 15 residues. In germline, CDR1 is LNHDA, CDR2 SQIVND (reference sequence).

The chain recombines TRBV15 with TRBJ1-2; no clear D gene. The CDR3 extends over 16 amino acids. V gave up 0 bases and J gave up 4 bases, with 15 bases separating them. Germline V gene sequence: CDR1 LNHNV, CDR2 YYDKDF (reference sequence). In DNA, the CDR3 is TGTGCCACCAGCAGAGATCGGGTCATAACGAGCTATGGCTACACCTTC. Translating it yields CATSRDRVITSYGYTF. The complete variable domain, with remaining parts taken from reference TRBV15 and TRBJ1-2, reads DAMVIQNPRYQVTQFGKPVTLSCSQTLNHNVMYWYQQKSSQAPKLLFHYYDKDFNNEADTPDNFQSRRPNTSFCFLDIRSPGLGDTAMYLCATSRDRVITSYGYTFGSGTRLTVV.

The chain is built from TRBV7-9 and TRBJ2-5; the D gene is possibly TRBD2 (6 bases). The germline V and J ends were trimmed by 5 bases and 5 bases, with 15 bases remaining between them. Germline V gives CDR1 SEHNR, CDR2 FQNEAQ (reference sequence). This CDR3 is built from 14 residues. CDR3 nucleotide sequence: TGTGCCAGCAGCCCACGACTAGTAGGCGAGACCCAGTACTTC. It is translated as CASSPRLVGETQYF. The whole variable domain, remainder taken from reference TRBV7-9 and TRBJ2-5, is DTGVSQNPRHKITKRGQNVTFRCDPISEHNRLYWYRQTLGQGPEFLTYFQNEAQLEKSRLLSDRFSAERPKGSFSTLEIQRTEQGDSAMYLCASSPRLVGETQYFGPGTRLLVL.

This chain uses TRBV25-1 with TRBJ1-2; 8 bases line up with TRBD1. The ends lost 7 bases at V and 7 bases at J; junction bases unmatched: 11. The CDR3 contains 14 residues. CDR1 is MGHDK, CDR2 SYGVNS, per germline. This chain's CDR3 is CASIGTGRRLGYTF. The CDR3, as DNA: TGTGCCAGCATCGGGACAGGCCGACGGCTTGGCTACACCTTC.

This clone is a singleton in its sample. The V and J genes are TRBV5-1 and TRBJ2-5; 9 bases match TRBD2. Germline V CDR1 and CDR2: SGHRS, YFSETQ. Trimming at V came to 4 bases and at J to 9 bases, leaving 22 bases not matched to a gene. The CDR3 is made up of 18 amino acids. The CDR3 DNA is TGCGCCAGCAGCCAAGATCTTGGGACTAGCCCCCCAAGAGGGTCCCAGTACTTC. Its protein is CASSQDLGTSPPRGSQYF.

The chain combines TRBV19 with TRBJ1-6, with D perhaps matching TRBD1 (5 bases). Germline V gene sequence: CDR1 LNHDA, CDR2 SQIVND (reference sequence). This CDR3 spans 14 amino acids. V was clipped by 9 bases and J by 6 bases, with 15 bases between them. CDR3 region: CASSRGTFNSPLHF. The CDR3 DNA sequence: TGTGCCAGCTCAAGAGGGACTTTTAATTCACCCCTCCACTTT.

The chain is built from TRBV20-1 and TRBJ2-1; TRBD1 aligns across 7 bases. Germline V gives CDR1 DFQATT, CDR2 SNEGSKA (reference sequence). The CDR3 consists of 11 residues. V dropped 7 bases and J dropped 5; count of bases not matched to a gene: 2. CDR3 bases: TGCAGTGGACAGGGCCACAATGAGCAGTTCTTC. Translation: CSGQGHNEQFF.

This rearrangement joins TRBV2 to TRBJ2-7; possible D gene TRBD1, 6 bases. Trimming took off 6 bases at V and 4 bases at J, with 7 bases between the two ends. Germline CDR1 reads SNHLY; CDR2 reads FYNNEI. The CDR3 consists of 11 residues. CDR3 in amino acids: CASRTGYEQYF. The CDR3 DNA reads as TGTGCCAGCAGAACAGGGTACGAGCAGTACTTC.

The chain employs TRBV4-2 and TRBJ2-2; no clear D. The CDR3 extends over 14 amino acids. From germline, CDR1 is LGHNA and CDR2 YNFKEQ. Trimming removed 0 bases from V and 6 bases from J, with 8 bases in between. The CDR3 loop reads CASSQDEASGELFF. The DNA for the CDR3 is TGTGCCAGCAGCCAAGATGAGGCTTCCGGGGAGCTGTTTTTT.

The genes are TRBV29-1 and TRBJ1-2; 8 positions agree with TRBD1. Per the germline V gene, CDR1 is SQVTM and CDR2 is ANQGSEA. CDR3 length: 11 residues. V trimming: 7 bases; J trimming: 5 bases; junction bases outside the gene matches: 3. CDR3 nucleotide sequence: TGCAGCGGACAGGGGTTATATGGCTACACCTTC. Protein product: CSGQGLYGYTF.

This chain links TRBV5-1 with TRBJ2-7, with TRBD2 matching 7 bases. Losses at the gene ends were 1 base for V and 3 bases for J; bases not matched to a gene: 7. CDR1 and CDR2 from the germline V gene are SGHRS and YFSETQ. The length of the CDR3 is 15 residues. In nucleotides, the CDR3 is TGCGCCAGCAGCTTGACAGCGGGGAAGTTCTACGAGCAGTACTTC. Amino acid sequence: CASSLTAGKFYEQYF.

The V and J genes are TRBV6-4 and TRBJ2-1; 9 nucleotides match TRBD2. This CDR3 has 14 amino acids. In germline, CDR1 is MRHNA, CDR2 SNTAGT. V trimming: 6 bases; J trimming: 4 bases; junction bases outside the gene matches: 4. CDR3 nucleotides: TGTGCCAGCAGCCCGGGACTAGCATACAATGAGCAGTTCTTC. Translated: CASSPGLAYNEQFF.

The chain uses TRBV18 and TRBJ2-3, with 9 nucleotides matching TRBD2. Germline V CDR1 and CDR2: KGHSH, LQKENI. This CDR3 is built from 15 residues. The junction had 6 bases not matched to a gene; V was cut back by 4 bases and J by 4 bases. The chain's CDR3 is CASSQGLASADTQYF. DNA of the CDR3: TGTGCCAGCTCACAAGGACTAGCGTCTGCAGATACGCAGTATTTT.

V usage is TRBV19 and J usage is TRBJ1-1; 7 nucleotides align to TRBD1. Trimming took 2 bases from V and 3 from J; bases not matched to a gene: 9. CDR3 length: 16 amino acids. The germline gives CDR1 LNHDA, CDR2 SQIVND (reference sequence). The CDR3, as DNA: TGTGCCAGTAGTATATCGCCCCCCGGGACAGACACTGAAGCTTTCTTT. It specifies CASSISPPGTDTEAFF.

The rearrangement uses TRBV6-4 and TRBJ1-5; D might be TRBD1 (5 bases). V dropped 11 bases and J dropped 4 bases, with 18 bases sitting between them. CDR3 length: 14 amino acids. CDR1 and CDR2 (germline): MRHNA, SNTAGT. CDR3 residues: CARTRGCANQPQHF. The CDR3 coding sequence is TGTGCCCGCACCCGGGGGTGTGCGAATCAGCCCCAGCATTTT.

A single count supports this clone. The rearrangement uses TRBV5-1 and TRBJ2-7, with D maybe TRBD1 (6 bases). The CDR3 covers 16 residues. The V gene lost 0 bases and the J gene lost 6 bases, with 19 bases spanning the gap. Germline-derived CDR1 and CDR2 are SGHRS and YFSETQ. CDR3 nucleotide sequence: TGCGCCAGCAGCTTGGCCCGACAGGAAGGATTCCTCGAGCAGTACTTC. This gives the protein CASSLARQEGFLEQYF.

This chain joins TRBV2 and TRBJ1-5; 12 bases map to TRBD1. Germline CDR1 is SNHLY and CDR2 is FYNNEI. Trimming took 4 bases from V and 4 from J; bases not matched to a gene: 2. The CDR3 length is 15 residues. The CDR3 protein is CASSGDRGRNQPQHF. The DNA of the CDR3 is TGTGCCAGCAGTGGGGACAGGGGGCGAAATCAGCCCCAGCATTTT.

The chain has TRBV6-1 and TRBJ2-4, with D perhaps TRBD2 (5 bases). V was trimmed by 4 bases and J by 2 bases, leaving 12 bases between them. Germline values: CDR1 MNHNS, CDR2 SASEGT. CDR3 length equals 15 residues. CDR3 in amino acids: CASSGPGMPKNIQYF. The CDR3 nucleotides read TGTGCCAGCAGTGGGCCGGGGATGCCCAAAAACATTCAGTACTTC.

The CDR3 loop is CAWSVKGAAYEQYF. For the CDR3, the DNA is TGTGCCTGGAGTGTAAAGGGGGCGGCCTACGAGCAGTACTTC. The chain uses TRBV30 and TRBJ2-7; 7 bases fit TRBD1. The CDR3 covers 14 residues. CDR1 and CDR2 (germline): GTSNPN, SVGIG (reference sequence). Trimming took 0 bases from V and 2 from J; bases not matched to a gene: 4. Drawing the rest from reference TRBV30 and TRBJ2-7, the complete variable domain is SQTIHQWPATLVQPVGSPLSLECTVEGTSNPNLYWYRQAAGRGLQLLFYSVGIGQISSEVPQNLSASRPQDRQFILSSKKLLLSDSGFYLCAWSVKGAAYEQYFGPGTRLTVT.

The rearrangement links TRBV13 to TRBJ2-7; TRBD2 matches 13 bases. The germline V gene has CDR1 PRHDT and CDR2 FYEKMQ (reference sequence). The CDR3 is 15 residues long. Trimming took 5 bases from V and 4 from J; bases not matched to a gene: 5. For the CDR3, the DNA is TGTGCCAGCAGCCCAGGGACTAGCGGGGTTTACGAGCAGTACTTC. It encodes CASSPGTSGVYEQYF.

CDR3 residues: CASSQPQGLKETQYF. The CDR3 bases are TGCGCCAGCAGCCAACCCCAGGGTCTTAAAGAGACCCAGTACTTC. This chain links TRBV4-1 with TRBJ2-5; D might be TRBD1 (5 bases). This CDR3 has 15 residues. The germline V gene has CDR1 MGHRA and CDR2 YSYEKL. The V end was cut by 2 bases, the J end by 3 bases, with 13 bases between.

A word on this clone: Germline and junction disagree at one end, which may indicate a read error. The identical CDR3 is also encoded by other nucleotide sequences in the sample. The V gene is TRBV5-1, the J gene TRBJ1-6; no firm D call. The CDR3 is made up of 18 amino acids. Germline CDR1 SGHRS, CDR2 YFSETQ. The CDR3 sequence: CASSPIILRSSYNSPLHF. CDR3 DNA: TGCGCCAGCAGCCCGATAATACTGAGGAGCTCCTATAATTCCCCCCTCCACTTT.

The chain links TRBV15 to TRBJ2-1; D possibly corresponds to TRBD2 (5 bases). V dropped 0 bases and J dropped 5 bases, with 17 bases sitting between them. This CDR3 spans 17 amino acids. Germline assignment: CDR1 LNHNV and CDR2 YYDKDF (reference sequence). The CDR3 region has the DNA TGTGCCACCAGCAGAGATATCATGAGCGGTCGTCACAATGAGCAGTTCTTC. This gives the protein CATSRDIMSGRHNEQFF.

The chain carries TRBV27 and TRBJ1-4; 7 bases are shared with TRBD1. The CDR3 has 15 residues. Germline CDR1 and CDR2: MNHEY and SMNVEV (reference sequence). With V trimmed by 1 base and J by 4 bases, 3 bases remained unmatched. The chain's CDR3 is CASSLWGQSNEKLFF. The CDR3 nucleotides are TGTGCCAGCAGTTTATGGGGACAGAGTAATGAAAAACTGTTTTTT.

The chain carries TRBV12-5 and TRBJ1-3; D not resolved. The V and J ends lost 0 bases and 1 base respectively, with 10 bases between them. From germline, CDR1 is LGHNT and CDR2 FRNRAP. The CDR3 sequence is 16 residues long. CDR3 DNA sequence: TGTGCTAGTGGTTTGGTACCTCGGAGGTCTGGAAACACCATATATTTT. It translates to CASGLVPRRSGNTIYF.

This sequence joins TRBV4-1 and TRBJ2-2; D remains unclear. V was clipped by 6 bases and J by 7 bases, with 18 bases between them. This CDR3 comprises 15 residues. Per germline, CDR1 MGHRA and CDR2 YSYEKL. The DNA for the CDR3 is TGCGCCAGCAGTTCCAGCCCCAGGCGTTACGGGGAGCTGTTTTTT. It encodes CASSSSPRRYGELFF.

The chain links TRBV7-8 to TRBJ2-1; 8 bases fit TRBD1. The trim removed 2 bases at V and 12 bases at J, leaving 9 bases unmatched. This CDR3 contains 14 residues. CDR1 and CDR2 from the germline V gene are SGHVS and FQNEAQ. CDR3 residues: CASSLTTQGAGQFF. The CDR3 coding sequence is TGTGCCAGCAGCTTAACAACGCAGGGGGCAGGGCAGTTCTTC.